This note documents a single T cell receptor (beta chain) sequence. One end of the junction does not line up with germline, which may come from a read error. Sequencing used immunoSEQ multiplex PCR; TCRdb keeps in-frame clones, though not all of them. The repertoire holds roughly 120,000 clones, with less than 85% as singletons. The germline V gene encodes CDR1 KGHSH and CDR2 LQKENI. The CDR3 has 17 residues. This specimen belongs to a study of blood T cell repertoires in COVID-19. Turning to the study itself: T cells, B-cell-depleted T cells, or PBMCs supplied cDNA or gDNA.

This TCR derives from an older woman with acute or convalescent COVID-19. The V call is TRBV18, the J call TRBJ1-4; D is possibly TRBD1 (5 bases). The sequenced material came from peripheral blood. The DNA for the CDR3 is TGTGCCAGCTCTCCACAGGAGGGGATCTCAACTAATGAAAAACTGTTTTTT. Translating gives CASSPQEGISTNEKLFF.